This T cell receptor beta chain was recovered during a study of cytomegalovirus exposure and HLA in healthy donors. Background on the study: A preliminary data release comprised roughly 80 million unique TCRs obtained from HLA-typed donors.

V was pared by 6 bases and J by 1 base, with 5 bases of the junction left unmatched. The CDR3 is 15 amino acids. CDR1 SGHAT and CDR2 FQNNGV come from the germline V gene. PCR amplification relied on 60 Vbeta primers (plus 13 Jbeta primers). Sequenced by immunoSEQ multiplex PCR; TCRdb stores in-frame clones only, minus some. The sample holds more than 95,000 clones, over 70% seen once. The sample was PBMCs. The clonotype comes from a woman between 18 and 29 years old in good health and CMV-seronegative. This chain connects TRBV11-2 to TRBJ2-2; 7 bases align to TRBD1. The CDR3 nucleotides read TGTGCCAGCAGGTCAGGGGGTATGAACACCGGGGAGCTGTTTTTT. Translating it yields CASRSGGMNTGELFF.